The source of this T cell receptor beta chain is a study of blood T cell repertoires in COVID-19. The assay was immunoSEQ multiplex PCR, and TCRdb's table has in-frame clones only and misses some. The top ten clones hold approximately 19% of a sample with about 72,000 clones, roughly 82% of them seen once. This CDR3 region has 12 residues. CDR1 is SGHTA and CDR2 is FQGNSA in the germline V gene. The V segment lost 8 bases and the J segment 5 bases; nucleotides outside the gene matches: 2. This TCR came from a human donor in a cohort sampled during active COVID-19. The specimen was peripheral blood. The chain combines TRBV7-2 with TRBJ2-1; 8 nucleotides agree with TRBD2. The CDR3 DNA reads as TGTGCCAGCGCGGGGGGCCACAATGAGCAGTTCTTC. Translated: CASAGGHNEQFF.